A single sample gave rise to the 23 T cell receptor beta chains below, sequenced in a study of blood T cell repertoires in COVID-19. The data were produced by immunoSEQ multiplex PCR, yet TCRdb's version contains in-frame clones alone and is incomplete. The sample contains approximately 230,000 clones, 80% to 90% of which appear only once. Material: peripheral blood. Source of these receptors: a man older than 75 with acute or convalescent COVID-19.

The chain couples TRBV2 to TRBJ2-5; D is unclear. This CDR3 region has 13 residues. Germline values: CDR1 SNHLY, CDR2 FYNNEI. V lost 2 bases and J 3 bases, leaving 7 bases between the germline ends. The CDR3 reads CASSEPGKETQYF. CDR3 nucleotides: TGTGCCAGCAGTGAACCGGGTAAAGAGACCCAGTACTTC.

This chain joins TRBV29-1 and TRBJ1-2; perhaps TRBD1 as D (6 bases). V shed 6 bases and J shed 8 bases, with 16 bases lying between them. This CDR3 is 12 amino acids long. CDR1 SQVTM and CDR2 ANQGSEA come from the germline V gene. CDR3 amino acids: CSVTYGQSGYTF. CDR3 nucleotide sequence: TGCAGCGTGACGTACGGACAGTCCGGCTACACCTTC.

This chain connects TRBV28 to TRBJ2-5; perhaps TRBD1 as D (5 bases). Trimming cost V 5 bases and J 3 bases, with 10 bases left between them. The CDR3 totals 13 residues. CDR1 and CDR2 (germline): MDHEN, SYDVKM. For the CDR3, the DNA is TGTGCCAGCAGTCGTGGCAGGGAAGAGACCCAGTACTTC. This codes for CASSRGREETQYF. The full variable domain, completed using reference TRBV28 and TRBJ2-5, is DVKVTQSSRYLVKRTGEKVFLECVQDMDHENMFWYRQDPGLGLRLIYFSYDVKMKEKGDIPEGYSVSREKKERFSLILESASTNQTSMYLCASSRGREETQYFGPGTRLLVL.

CDR3 in amino acids: CASSESGGGGWVYEQYF. Here the CDR3 DNA reads TGCGCCAGCAGTGAGTCTGGAGGCGGGGGCTGGGTCTACGAGCAGTACTTC. The chain recombines TRBV10-2 with TRBJ2-7, with D maybe TRBD2 (7 bases). This CDR3 is built from 17 residues. V was pared by 0 bases and J by 3 bases, with 18 bases between. CDR1 is WSHSY and CDR2 is SAAADI in the germline V gene.

There are a few counts of this clone. The genes are TRBV28 and TRBJ1-2; no definite D call. Germline V CDR1 and CDR2: MDHEN, SYDVKM. The CDR3 loop spans 15 amino acids. The germline V and J ends were trimmed by 5 bases and 2 bases, with 15 bases remaining between them. The CDR3 DNA reads TGTGCCAGCAGTGTACTCCAGGTTGGAAACTATGGCTACACCTTC. Amino acids: CASSVLQVGNYGYTF.

This rearrangement joins TRBV5-1 to TRBJ1-6; D is undetermined. There are 15 residues in the CDR3. The germline V gene has CDR1 SGHRS and CDR2 YFSETQ. Trimming took 1 base from V and 7 from J, leaving 12 bases between them. CDR3 sequence: CASSLFRHGNSPLHF. The CDR3 nucleotides read TGCGCCAGCAGCTTGTTTCGGCACGGGAATTCACCCCTCCACTTT.

This chain links TRBV6-5 with TRBJ1-6; D ambiguous. This CDR3 region has 16 residues. The V gene lost 2 bases and the J gene lost 7 bases, with 15 bases spanning the gap. Germline values: CDR1 MNHEY, CDR2 SVGAGI. This chain's CDR3 is CASSYLAPPGNSPLHF. The CDR3 DNA reads TGTGCCAGCAGTTACCTCGCACCGCCGGGGAATTCACCCCTCCACTTT.

This chain joins TRBV5-1 and TRBJ2-5, with 9 nucleotides matching TRBD2. CDR3 size: 17 residues. Germline CDR1 reads SGHRS; CDR2 reads YFSETQ. J lost 4 bases, V lost 0 bases, and 10 bases had no gene match. The CDR3 DNA follows: TGCGCCAGCAGCTTGGGGTCACGCGGGAGGGCCGGAGAGACCCAGTACTTC. Translated: CASSLGSRGRAGETQYF. Full variable domain (rest looked up from reference TRBV5-1 and TRBJ2-5): KAGVTQTPRYLIKTRGQQVTLSCSPISGHRSVSWYQQTPGQGLQFLFEYFSETQRNKGNFPGRFSGRQFSNSRSEMNVSTLELGDSALYLCASSLGSRGRAGETQYFGPGTRLLVL.

The CDR3: CASSPRRQENYGYTF. DNA of the CDR3: TGTGCCAGCTCGCCGAGGCGACAGGAGAACTATGGCTACACCTTC. The chain combines TRBV18 with TRBJ1-2, with D perhaps TRBD1 (6 bases). V lost 6 bases and J 2 bases, leaving 16 bases between the germline ends. Germline lookup yields CDR1 KGHSH and CDR2 LQKENI. CDR3 length: 15 residues.

The gene calls are TRBV2 and TRBJ1-4, with D possibly TRBD1 on 5 matching bases. This CDR3 spans 14 amino acids. V gave up 6 bases and J gave up 3 bases, with 11 bases separating them. Germline V gives CDR1 SNHLY, CDR2 FYNNEI. CDR3 in DNA: TGTGCCAGCAGCGGCGGGACCGCTAATGAAAAACTGTTTTTT. It specifies CASSGGTANEKLFF.

This chain links TRBV27 with TRBJ1-5; the D gene is possibly TRBD1 (5 bases). The CDR3 runs to 15 residues. Germline V gene data show CDR1 as MNHEY and CDR2 as SMNVEV (reference sequence). Trimming took 1 base from V and 5 from J, leaving 12 bases between them. DNA for the CDR3: TGTGCCAGCAGTTTATATAGTGACAGAGATCAGCCCCAGCATTTT. It encodes CASSLYSDRDQPQHF.

The chain combines TRBV11-2 with TRBJ2-1; perhaps TRBD2 as D (5 bases). V was trimmed by 1 base and J by 0 bases, leaving 7 bases between them. Germline loops: CDR1 SGHAT, CDR2 FQNNGV. The CDR3 is 15 amino acids. CDR3 sequence: CASSLGGSSYNEQFF. The CDR3 DNA sequence: TGTGCCAGCAGCTTAGGAGGGAGCTCCTACAATGAGCAGTTCTTC.

The rearrangement joins TRBV12-3 or TRBV12-4 to TRBJ2-5, with unresolved D. Trimming removed 2 bases at V and 2 bases at J, with 6 bases between. This CDR3 has 13 residues. CDR3 sequence reads: CASSLSQQETQYF. Written as DNA, the CDR3 is TGTGCCAGCAGTTTATCCCAACAAGAGACCCAGTACTTC.

The chain couples TRBV4-1 to TRBJ1-5; 7 bases fit TRBD1. Germline V lookup: CDR1 MGHRA, CDR2 YSYEKL. This CDR3 has 14 amino acids. V shed 0 bases and J 10 bases; nucleotides not matched to a gene: 6. The CDR3 DNA sequence: TGCGCCAGCAGCCAAGAAGAGAGGGGGCAACCCCAGCATTTT. It codes for CASSQEERGQPQHF.

This clone was counted between two and nine times. The DNA for the CDR3 is TGCGCCAGCAGCTTAGAGGGGACTACGGGAAATGAGCAGTTCTTC. It specifies CASSLEGTTGNEQFF. The rearrangement links TRBV5-1 to TRBJ2-1, with 7 bases that match TRBD2. This CDR3 comprises 15 residues. Germline V lookup: CDR1 SGHRS, CDR2 YFSETQ. The ends lost 2 bases at V and 7 bases at J; junction bases unmatched: 9. Looking up the rest from reference TRBV5-1 and TRBJ2-1 gives the full variable domain: KAGVTQTPRYLIKTRGQQVTLSCSPISGHRSVSWYQQTPGQGLQFLFEYFSETQRNKGNFPGRFSGRQFSNSRSEMNVSTLELGDSALYLCASSLEGTTGNEQFFGPGTRLTVL.

Note on this clone: Additional DNA sequences in this sample encode the identical CDR3. This chain links TRBV5-6 with TRBJ1-5; the D is unclear. Germline CDR1 and CDR2: SGHDT and YYEEEE. V was pared by 0 bases and J by 5 bases, with 6 bases between. The CDR3 is 13 amino acids. As DNA, the CDR3 is TGTGCCAGCAGCTTGGGTCGGGATCAGCCCCAGCATTTT. This codes for CASSLGRDQPQHF. Looking up the rest from reference TRBV5-6 and TRBJ1-5 gives the full variable domain: DAGVTQSPTHLIKTRGQQVTLRCSPKSGHDTVSWYQQALGQGPQFIFQYYEEEERQRGNFPDRFSGHQFPNYSSELNVNALLLGDSALYLCASSLGRDQPQHFGDGTRLSIL.

The V and J genes are TRBV6-5 and TRBJ1-2; D call uncertain. The CDR3 sequence is 16 residues long. V lost 4 bases and J 3 bases, leaving 18 bases between the germline ends. Germline V lookup: CDR1 MNHEY, CDR2 SVGAGI. CDR3 sequence reads: CASSSQHGSGDYGYTF. The CDR3 DNA reads TGTGCCAGCAGTTCCCAACACGGCTCGGGAGACTATGGCTACACCTTC.

As regards this clone: The same CDR3 is also encoded by other DNA sequences in this sample. This chain connects TRBV5-5 to TRBJ2-7; D is unclear. This CDR3 has 11 residues. V lost 4 bases and J lost 2, with 4 bases in between. Germline assignment: CDR1 SGHKS and CDR2 YYEKEE (reference sequence). CDR3 sequence reads: CASSLAYEQYF. CDR3 DNA sequence: TGTGCCAGCAGCCTAGCCTACGAGCAGTACTTC. Full variable domain (outside the CDR3, taken from reference TRBV5-5 and TRBJ2-7): DAGVTQSPTHLIKTRGQQVTLRCSPISGHKSVSWYQQVLGQGPQFIFQYYEKEERGRGNFPDRFSARQFPNYSSELNVNALLLGDSALYLCASSLAYEQYFGPGTRLTVT.

V is TRBV19 and J is TRBJ2-1; D might be TRBD1 (6 bases). This CDR3 has 16 amino acids. V lost 6 bases, J lost 5 bases, and 20 bases lay in between. CDR1 and CDR2 (germline): LNHDA, SQIVND (reference sequence). The chain's CDR3 is CASSRRQAFIDNEQFF. The CDR3 region has the DNA TGTGCCAGTAGCCGAAGACAGGCCTTTATAGACAATGAGCAGTTCTTC. Together with reference TRBV19 and TRBJ2-1, the CDR3 gives the full variable domain: DGGITQSPKYLFRKEGQNVTLSCEQNLNHDAMYWYRQDPGQGLRLIYYSQIVNDFQKGDIAEGYSVSREKKESFPLTVTSAQKNPTAFYLCASSRRQAFIDNEQFFGPGTRLTVL.

As concerns this clone: This sample includes further DNA sequences coding for the same CDR3. This chain links TRBV11-2 with TRBJ1-1; D is unresolved. The CDR3 is made up of 14 amino acids. Per the germline V gene, CDR1 is SGHAT and CDR2 is FQNNGV. Trimming cost V 1 base and J 1 base, with 7 bases left between them. Here the CDR3 reads CASSLGPSNTEAFF. In DNA, the CDR3 is TGTGCCAGCAGCTTAGGTCCATCGAACACTGAAGCTTTCTTT.

The V and J genes are TRBV5-5 and TRBJ2-3; D is possibly TRBD2 (5 bases). Germline V gene data show CDR1 as SGHKS and CDR2 as YYEKEE (reference sequence). This CDR3 spans 13 amino acids. Trimming left V 0 bases short and J 3 bases short, with 5 bases between. CDR3 DNA sequence: TGTGCCAGCAGCTTGGCGGGGACAGATACGCAGTATTTT. Its protein is CASSLAGTDTQYF.

This chain uses TRBV15 with TRBJ2-3; 11 bases match TRBD2. The germline gives CDR1 LNHNV, CDR2 YYDKDF (reference sequence). After removal of 3 bases from V and 6 bases from J, the junction contained 8 bases not matched to a gene. The CDR3 loop spans 16 amino acids. Here the CDR3 reads CATSSSPSGRMDTQYF. The CDR3 DNA reads as TGTGCCACCAGCAGCTCCCCTAGCGGGAGGATGGATACGCAGTATTTT. The complete variable domain, with remaining parts taken from reference TRBV15 and TRBJ2-3, reads DAMVIQNPRYQVTQFGKPVTLSCSQTLNHNVMYWYQQKSSQAPKLLFHYYDKDFNNEADTPDNFQSRRPNTSFCFLDIRSPGLGDTAMYLCATSSSPSGRMDTQYFGPGTRLTVL.

The sample holds one count of this clone. This chain connects TRBV6-4 to TRBJ1-2, with TRBD1 matching over 10 bases. V gave up 4 bases and J gave up 2 bases; unmatched junction bases: 7. This CDR3 has 16 amino acids. Looked up from germline, CDR1 is MRHNA and CDR2 is SNTAGT. CDR3 protein: CASSVGQGSLNYGYTF. CDR3 bases: TGTGCCAGCAGTGTGGGACAGGGGAGTTTAAACTATGGCTACACCTTC.